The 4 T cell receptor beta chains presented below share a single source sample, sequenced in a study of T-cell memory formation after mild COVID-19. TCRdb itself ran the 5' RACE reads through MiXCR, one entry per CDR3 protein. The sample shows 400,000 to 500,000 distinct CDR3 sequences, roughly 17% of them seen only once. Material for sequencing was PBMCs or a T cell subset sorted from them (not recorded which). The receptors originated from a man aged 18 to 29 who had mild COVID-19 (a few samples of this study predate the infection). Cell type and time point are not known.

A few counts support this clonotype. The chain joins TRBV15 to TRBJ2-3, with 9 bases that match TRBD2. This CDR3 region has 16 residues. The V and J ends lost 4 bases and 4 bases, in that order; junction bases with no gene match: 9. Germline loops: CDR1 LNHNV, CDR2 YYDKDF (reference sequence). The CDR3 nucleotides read TGTGCCACCAGCACCGGGCGGGGGGGCCAGGCAGATACGCAGTATTTT. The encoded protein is CATSTGRGGQADTQYF.

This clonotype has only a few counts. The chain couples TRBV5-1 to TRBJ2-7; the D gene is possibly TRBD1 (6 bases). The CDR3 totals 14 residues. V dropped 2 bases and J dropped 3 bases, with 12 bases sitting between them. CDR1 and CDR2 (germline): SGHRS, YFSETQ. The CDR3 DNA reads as TGCGCCAGCAGCTTACAGGGTTCTTTCTACGAGCAGTACGTC. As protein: CASSLQGSFYEQYV.

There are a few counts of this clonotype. The CDR3 DNA sequence: TGTGCCAGCAAAAATTTGGCGGGCAATCAGCCCCAGCATTTT. Translating gives CASKNLAGNQPQHF. The genes are TRBV12-3 or TRBV12-4 and TRBJ1-5; D remains ambiguous. The CDR3 is 14 amino acids. V lost 7 bases and J 2 bases, leaving 12 bases between the germline ends.

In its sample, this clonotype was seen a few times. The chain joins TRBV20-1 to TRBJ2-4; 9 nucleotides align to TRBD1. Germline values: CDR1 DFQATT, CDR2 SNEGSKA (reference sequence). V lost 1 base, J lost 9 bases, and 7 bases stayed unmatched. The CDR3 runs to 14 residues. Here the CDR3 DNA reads TGCAGTGCTAGAGGAGGGACAGGGAAATTCATTCAGTACTTC. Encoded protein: CSARGGTGKFIQYF.